This TCR beta chain was retrieved from a study of T cell responses to AZD1222 COVID-19 vaccine. Findings and caveats of the study: Along spike, vaccine-associated CD4 TCRs were found throughout, with dominance at 160-218 and 743-854.

Notes on this clone: Its antigen is as yet unknown.

From germline, CDR1 is SGHAT and CDR2 FQNNGV. V lost 5 bases, J lost 9 bases, and 7 bases stayed unmatched. The CDR3 totals 13 residues. Here immunoSEQ multiplex PCR was the method, and the copy in TCRdb shows in-frame clones only, minus some. Counted here are approximately 120,000 clones, 89% occurring once; the ten biggest clones make up roughly 3.9%. The rearrangement links TRBV11-2 to TRBJ2-1; 7 nucleotides match TRBD2. This clonotype originated in an adult in good health. The specimen comprised peripheral blood, sampled on day 0 of AZD1222 vaccination. For the CDR3, the DNA is TGTGCCAGCAGCCTCCTGCGGGGGAGTGAGCAGTTCTTC. Its protein product is CASSLLRGSEQFF.